The TCR beta chain described here comes from a study of cytomegalovirus exposure and HLA in healthy donors. This CDR3 is built from 20 residues. Germline V gives CDR1 SNHLY, CDR2 FYNNEI. PCR involved 60 Vbeta and 13 Jbeta primers. The protocol was immunoSEQ multiplex PCR, while the TCRdb copy is restricted to in-frame clones and leaves out a portion. The data contain approximately 54,000 clones, 82% of them singletons. With regard to this clone: At one boundary the junction diverges from the germline segment, which might be a read error.

The rearrangement joins TRBV2 to TRBJ2-3, with 14 bases identical to TRBD2. The sequenced sample consisted of PBMCs. The receptor's source is a woman aged 18-30 years in good health and CMV-seronegative. The CDR3 spells CASRKRALTSGRAEGDTQSF. CDR3 nucleotides: TGTGCCAGCAGGAAGAGGGCTTTGACTAGCGGGAGGGCCGAGGGGGATACGCAGTCTTTT.